This T cell receptor beta chain was sequenced during a study of shared clonotypes between healthy human individuals. Naive CD8 cells lacked CD45RO, underwent positive selection for CCR7 and left out terminally differentiated effector memory CD45RA+ cells. Looked up from germline, CDR1 is LNHDA and CDR2 is SQIVND (reference sequence). This CDR3 has 17 amino acids. V lost 3 bases, J lost 3 bases, and 6 bases stayed unmatched. Profiling relied on immunoSEQ multiplex PCR, and the TCRdb table lists in-frame clones only, not all of them. The sample consists of about 2.2 million clones, roughly 91% of them appearing once.

Sequenced material: naive CD8+ T cells from PBMCs. V usage is TRBV19 and J usage is TRBJ2-3; 13 bases match TRBD2. This clonotype was sampled from a man aged 18 to 30 in good health. Some clones in this sample may be carry-over from other donors' samples. CDR3 sequence reads: CASSIGLAGVITDTQYF. The CDR3 coding sequence is TGTGCCAGTAGTATCGGACTAGCGGGAGTAATAACAGATACGCAGTATTTT.